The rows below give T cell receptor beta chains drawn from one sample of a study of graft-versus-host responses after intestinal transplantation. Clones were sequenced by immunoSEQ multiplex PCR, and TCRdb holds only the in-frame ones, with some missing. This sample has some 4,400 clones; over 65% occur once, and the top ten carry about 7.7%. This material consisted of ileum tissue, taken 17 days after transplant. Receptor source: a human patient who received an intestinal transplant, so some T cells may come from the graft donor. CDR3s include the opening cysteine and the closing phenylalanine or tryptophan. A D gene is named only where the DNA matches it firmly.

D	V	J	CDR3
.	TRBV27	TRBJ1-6	CASSDTGSSSYNSPLHF
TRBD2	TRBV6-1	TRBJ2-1	CASSEAIWRGGVYNEQFF
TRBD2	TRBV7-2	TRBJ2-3	CASSPSSGGAHTQYF
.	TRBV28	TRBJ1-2	CASRDPGPTGRGYGYTF
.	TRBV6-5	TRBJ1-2	CASSYQWNYGYTF
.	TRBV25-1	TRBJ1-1	CASKLGINTEAFF
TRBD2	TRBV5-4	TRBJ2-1	CASSLSGLAGIREQFF
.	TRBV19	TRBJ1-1	CASSTTPKAAGENTEAFF
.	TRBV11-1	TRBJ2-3	CASSLYRGLSSTDTQYF
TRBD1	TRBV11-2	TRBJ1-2	CASSPPGQGSGGYTF
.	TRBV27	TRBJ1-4	CASSPQNTEKLFF
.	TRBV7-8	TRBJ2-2	CASSHSRAGLWNTGELFF
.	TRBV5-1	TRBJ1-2	CASSLDTYYGYTF
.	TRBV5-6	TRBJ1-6	CASSPPGEFSPLHF
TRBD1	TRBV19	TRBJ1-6	CATKGGQGFNSPLHF
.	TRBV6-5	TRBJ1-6	CASSYLRNSYNSPLHF
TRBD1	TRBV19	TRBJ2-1	CASSRDRGPNEQFF
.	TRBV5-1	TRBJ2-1	CASSSQQGDSNEQFF